The 17 T cell receptor beta chains presented below share a single source sample, sequenced in a study of CD8 T cells in ankylosing spondylitis. TCRdb independently ran MiXCR on the 5' RACE reads; one entry per CDR3 protein. This table has about 130,000 distinct CDR3 sequences, 9.3% appearing once. The specimen was blood, either unsorted or a sorted T cell fraction (not recorded which). The receptors come from a male donor with ankylosing spondylitis or in good health (not recorded which).

This chain joins TRBV7-9 and TRBJ2-2, with D unresolved. Germline CDR1 and CDR2: SEHNR and FQNEAQ (reference sequence). The CDR3 has 15 residues. V was cut by 2 bases and J by 0 bases, with 7 bases left in between. The CDR3 sequence: CASSLLGTNTGELFF. DNA for the CDR3: TGTGCCAGCAGCTTACTAGGAACGAACACCGGGGAGCTGTTTTTT. The entire variable domain, with the rest obtained from reference TRBV7-9 and TRBJ2-2, is as follows: DTGVSQNPRHKITKRGQNVTFRCDPISEHNRLYWYRQTLGQGPEFLTYFQNEAQLEKSRLLSDRFSAERPKGSFSTLEIQRTEQGDSAMYLCASSLLGTNTGELFFGEGSRLTVL.

There are many counts of this clonotype. The chain uses TRBV20-1 and TRBJ1-1, with D unresolved. Trimming left V 3 bases short and J 0 bases short, with 8 bases between. The germline V gene has CDR1 DFQATT and CDR2 SNEGSKA (reference sequence). CDR3 length: 13 amino acids. The DNA for the CDR3 is TGCAGTGCTAGGGGAACCTTGAACACTGAAGCTTTCTTT. It is translated as CSARGTLNTEAFF.

This clonotype appeared many times. The CDR3 nucleotides read TGTGCCAGCAGCGGGAGGTCCAATGAGCAGTTCTTC. It is translated as CASSGRSNEQFF. The chain couples TRBV7-2 to TRBJ2-1; D perhaps matches TRBD2 (6 bases). This CDR3 comprises 12 residues. V was pared by 5 bases and J by 6 bases, with 8 bases between. In germline, CDR1 is SGHTA, CDR2 FQGNSA.

This clonotype was seen at least ten times. This rearrangement joins TRBV12-3 or TRBV12-4 to TRBJ2-5; TRBD1 aligns across 10 bases. V lost 6 bases and J lost 4; bases outside the gene matches: 8. The CDR3 has 15 amino acids. The CDR3 region is CASRPSDRGRETQYF. CDR3 bases: TGTGCCAGCAGACCCTCGGACAGGGGGAGAGAGACCCAGTACTTC.

This clonotype appeared many times. This chain uses TRBV5-1 with TRBJ1-2; D unclear. The germline gives CDR1 SGHRS, CDR2 YFSETQ. V was cut by 3 bases and J by 7 bases, with 10 bases left in between. The CDR3 loop spans 12 amino acids. In DNA, the CDR3 is TGCGCCAGCAGCTCGATGACTGGTGGCTACACCTTC. Protein: CASSSMTGGYTF.

This clonotype was seen repeatedly, ten times or more. The V and J genes are TRBV12-3 or TRBV12-4 and TRBJ2-3; D may be TRBD2 (5 bases). Trimming shortened V by 8 bases and J by 3 bases, and 15 bases separated the two germline ends. The CDR3 runs to 14 residues. The CDR3 DNA follows: TGTGCCAGCGATTCGGGGAGCAGGACAGATACGCAGTATTTT. Amino acids: CASDSGSRTDTQYF.

The V call is TRBV6-5, the J call TRBJ2-2; 8 bases are shared with TRBD2. The CDR3 has 17 residues. CDR1 MNHEY and CDR2 SVGAGI come from the germline V gene. V gave up 0 bases and J gave up 5 bases; unmatched junction bases: 8. CDR3 sequence (DNA): TGTGCCAGCAGTTACTCGAAAGGTGGGACTAGTACCGGGGAGCTGTTTTTT. Its translation is CASSYSKGGTSTGELFF.

The sample holds many counts of this clonotype. The CDR3, as DNA: TGTGCCAGCAGTTGGACTAGCGGGACCTACAATGAGCAGTTCTTC. Protein: CASSWTSGTYNEQFF. The J gene is TRBJ2-1, the V gene TRBV6-2 or TRBV6-3; TRBD2 matches at 12 bases. Per the germline V gene, CDR1 is MNHEY and CDR2 is SVGEGT. This CDR3 contains 15 residues. V gave up 4 bases and J gave up 2 bases; unmatched junction bases: 0.

This clonotype was seen a handful of times. The rearrangement joins TRBV18 to TRBJ1-1, with a weak D call TRBD1 (5 bases). CDR3 length: 17 residues. The germline V and J ends were trimmed by 2 bases and 0 bases, with 16 bases remaining between them. Per germline, CDR1 KGHSH and CDR2 LQKENI. The CDR3 bases are TGTGCCAGCTCACCATCACCGGCAGGGATCATGAACACTGAAGCTTTCTTT. Residues: CASSPSPAGIMNTEAFF. The full variable domain, rest sourced from reference TRBV18 and TRBJ1-1, is NAGVMQNPRHLVRRRGQEARLRCSPMKGHSHVYWYRQLPEEGLKFMVYLQKENIIDESGMPKERFSAEFPKEGPSILRIQQVVRGDSAAYFCASSPSPAGIMNTEAFFGQGTRLTVV.

This clonotype was seen only a few times. The chain has TRBV6-2 or TRBV6-3 and TRBJ2-3, with 9 bases matching TRBD2. CDR1 and CDR2 from the germline V gene are MNHEY and SVGEGT. The CDR3 is 16 residues long. J lost 4 bases, V lost 6 bases, and 11 bases had no gene match. The CDR3 loop reads CASSRPAGGAPDTQYF. CDR3 nucleotides: TGTGCCAGCAGCCGACCGGCGGGAGGGGCGCCAGATACGCAGTATTTT.

The rearrangement uses TRBV15 and TRBJ2-5; 8 nucleotides match TRBD1. The J segment lost 2 bases and the V segment lost 0 bases, leaving 2 bases of the junction unmatched. Germline values: CDR1 LNHNV, CDR2 YYDKDF (reference sequence). This CDR3 has 15 amino acids. CDR3 sequence reads: CATSRDRDRQETQYF. The CDR3 nucleotides are TGTGCCACCAGCAGAGATCGGGACAGGCAAGAGACCCAGTACTTC.

CDR3 sequence: CASRTLAGQMIQQFF. The DNA of the CDR3 is TGTGCCAGCAGAACCCTGGCGGGACAGATGATACAGCAGTTCTTC. The rearrangement joins TRBV6-1 to TRBJ2-1, with D perhaps matching TRBD1 (7 bases). The CDR3 totals 15 residues. Germline V gene sequence: CDR1 MNHNS, CDR2 SASEGT. The V end was cut by 6 bases, the J end by 11 bases, with 23 bases between.

This clonotype was seen many times. The V gene is TRBV6-5, the J gene TRBJ1-6; D is unclear. The germline gives CDR1 MNHEY, CDR2 SVGAGI. The CDR3 covers 14 residues. V shed 3 bases and J shed 7 bases, with 10 bases lying between them. The CDR3 nucleotides are TGTGCCAGCAGTTATCGGCAGAAAAATTCACCCCTCCACTTT. This gives the protein CASSYRQKNSPLHF.

This clonotype occurred many times. The chain links TRBV10-3 to TRBJ2-3; D is perhaps TRBD2 (5 bases). Trimming removed 8 bases from V and 0 bases from J, with 15 bases in between. Germline V lookup: CDR1 ENHRY, CDR2 SYGVKD. There are 15 residues in the CDR3. CDR3 loop: CAIGSEAASTDTQYF. The CDR3 region has the DNA TGTGCCATCGGATCGGAGGCCGCTAGCACAGATACGCAGTATTTT.

This clonotype was seen ten or more times. The chain couples TRBV7-2 to TRBJ1-2; TRBD1 is a possible D gene (6 bases). CDR3 length: 14 amino acids. Looked up from germline, CDR1 is SGHTA and CDR2 is FQGNSA. Trimming removed 1 base at V and 0 bases at J, with 6 bases between. The CDR3 nucleotides are TGTGCCAGCAGCTTAGGGGACACTAACTATGGCTACACCTTC. Translated: CASSLGDTNYGYTF.

This clonotype was counted ten times or more. The rearrangement links TRBV4-2 to TRBJ2-7, with 13 bases that match TRBD2. CDR1 is LGHNA and CDR2 is YNFKEQ in the germline V gene. V shed 0 bases and J 3 bases; nucleotides not matched to a gene: 2. The CDR3 is 16 residues long. This chain's CDR3 is CASSQEGTSGDYEQYF. The DNA for the CDR3 is TGTGCCAGCAGCCAAGAGGGGACTAGCGGGGACTACGAGCAGTACTTC.

The CDR3 region is CSVEWLAKNIQYF. The CDR3 DNA follows: TGCAGCGTTGAGTGGTTAGCCAAAAACATTCAGTACTTC. The chain employs TRBV29-1 and TRBJ2-4, with D hard to call. V lost 3 bases and J 0 bases, leaving 6 bases between the germline ends. The CDR3 consists of 13 residues. Germline V gene sequence: CDR1 SQVTM, CDR2 ANQGSEA.